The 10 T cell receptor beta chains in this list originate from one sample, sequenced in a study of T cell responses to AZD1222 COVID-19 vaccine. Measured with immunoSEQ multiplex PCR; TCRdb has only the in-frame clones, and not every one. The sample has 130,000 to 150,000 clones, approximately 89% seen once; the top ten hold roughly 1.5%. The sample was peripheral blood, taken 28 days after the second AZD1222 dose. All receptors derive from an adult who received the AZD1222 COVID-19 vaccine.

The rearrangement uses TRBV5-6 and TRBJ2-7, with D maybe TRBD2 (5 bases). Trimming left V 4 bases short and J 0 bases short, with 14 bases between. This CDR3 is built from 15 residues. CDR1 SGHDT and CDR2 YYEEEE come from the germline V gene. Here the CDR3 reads CASSPRVRGSYEQYF. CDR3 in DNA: TGTGCCAGCAGCCCTAGGGTCCGGGGCTCCTACGAGCAGTACTTC.

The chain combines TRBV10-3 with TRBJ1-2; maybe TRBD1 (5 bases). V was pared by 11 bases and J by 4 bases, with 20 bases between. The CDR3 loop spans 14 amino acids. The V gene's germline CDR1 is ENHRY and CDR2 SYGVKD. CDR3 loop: CASNQGPQSYGYTF. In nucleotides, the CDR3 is TGTGCCTCAAACCAGGGCCCCCAGTCCTATGGCTACACCTTC.

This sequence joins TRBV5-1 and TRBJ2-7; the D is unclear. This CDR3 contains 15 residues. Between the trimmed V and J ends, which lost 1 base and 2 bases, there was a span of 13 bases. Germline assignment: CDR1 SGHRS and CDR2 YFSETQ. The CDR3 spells CASSLRVDHTYEQYF. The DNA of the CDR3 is TGCGCCAGCAGCTTGCGGGTGGACCACACCTACGAGCAGTACTTC.

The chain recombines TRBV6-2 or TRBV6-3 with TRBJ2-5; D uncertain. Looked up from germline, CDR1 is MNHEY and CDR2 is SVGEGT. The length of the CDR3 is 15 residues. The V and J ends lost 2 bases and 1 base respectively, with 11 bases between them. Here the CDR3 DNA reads TGTGCCAGCAGTTACGACGACGGAGCCCAAGAGACCCAGTACTTC. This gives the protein CASSYDDGAQETQYF.

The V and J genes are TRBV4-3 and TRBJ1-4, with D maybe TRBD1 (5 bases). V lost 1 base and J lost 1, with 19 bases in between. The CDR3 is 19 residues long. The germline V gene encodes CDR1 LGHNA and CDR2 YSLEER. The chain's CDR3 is CASSQVWGEDLGTNEKLFF. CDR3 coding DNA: TGCGCCAGCAGCCAAGTCTGGGGGGAGGATTTGGGAACTAATGAAAAACTGTTTTTT.

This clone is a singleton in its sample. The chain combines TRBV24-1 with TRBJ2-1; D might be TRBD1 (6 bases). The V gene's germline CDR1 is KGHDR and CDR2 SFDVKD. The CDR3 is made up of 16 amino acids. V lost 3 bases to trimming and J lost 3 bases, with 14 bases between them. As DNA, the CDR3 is TGTGCCACCAGTGATCCCAACAGGGAAGGCTACAATGAGCAGTTCTTC. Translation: CATSDPNREGYNEQFF.

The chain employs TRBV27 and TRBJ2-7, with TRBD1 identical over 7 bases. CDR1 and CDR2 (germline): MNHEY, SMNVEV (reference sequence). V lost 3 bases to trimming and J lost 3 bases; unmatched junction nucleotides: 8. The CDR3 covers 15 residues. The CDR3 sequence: CASSFIGGDGYEQYF. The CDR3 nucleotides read TGTGCCAGCAGTTTTATAGGGGGCGACGGCTACGAGCAGTACTTC.

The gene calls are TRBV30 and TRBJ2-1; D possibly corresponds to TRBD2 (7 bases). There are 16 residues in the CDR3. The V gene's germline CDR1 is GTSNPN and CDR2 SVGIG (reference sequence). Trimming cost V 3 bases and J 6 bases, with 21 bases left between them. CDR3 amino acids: CAWSVRGGRARNEQFF. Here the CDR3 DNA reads TGTGCCTGGAGCGTACGAGGGGGGAGGGCCCGCAATGAGCAGTTCTTC.

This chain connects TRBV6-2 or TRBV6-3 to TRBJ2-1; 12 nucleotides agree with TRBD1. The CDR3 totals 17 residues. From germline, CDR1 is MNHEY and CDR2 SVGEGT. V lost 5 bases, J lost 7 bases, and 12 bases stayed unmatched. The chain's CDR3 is CASSLPGQGAPRNEQFF. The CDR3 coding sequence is TGTGCCAGCAGTCTCCCGGGACAGGGGGCGCCCAGGAATGAGCAGTTCTTC.

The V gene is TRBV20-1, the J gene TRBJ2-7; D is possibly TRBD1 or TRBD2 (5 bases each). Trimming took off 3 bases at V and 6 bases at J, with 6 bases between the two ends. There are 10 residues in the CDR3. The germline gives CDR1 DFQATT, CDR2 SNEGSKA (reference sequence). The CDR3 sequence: CSARGTEQYF. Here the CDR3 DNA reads TGCAGTGCTAGGGGGACCGAGCAGTACTTC.